These T cell receptor beta chains were read from a single sample in a study of blood T cell repertoires in COVID-19. Some clones are missing from TCRdb's copy, which holds only in-frame ones; the method was immunoSEQ multiplex PCR. Here the sample spans about 290,000 clones, about 82% being singletons. The sequenced sample consisted of peripheral blood. The receptors come from a woman aged 45-65 years with active or convalescent COVID-19. Each CDR3 is given with its conserved first and last residue. The D gene is left open where the match is weak. Size values are once, few and many counts, or a class for expanded clones, and some rows have none.

clone_size	v_call	j_call	d_call	cdr3_aa	cdr3_nt
.	TRBV3-1/TRBV3-2	TRBJ1-1	TRBD1	CASSQHDRVAEAFF	TGTGCCAGCAGCCAACATGACAGGGTCGCTGAAGCTTTCTTT
.	TRBV27	TRBJ2-6	.	CASSFGGSGANVLTF	TGTGCCAGCAGTTTTGGGGGGTCTGGGGCCAACGTCCTGACTTTC
.	TRBV30	TRBJ1-1	TRBD1	CACKTGDTEAFF	TGTGCCTGCAAAACAGGGGACACTGAAGCTTTCTTT
.	TRBV15	TRBJ2-2	TRBD2	CATSRGLAGGTRNTGELFF	TGTGCCACCAGCAGGGGACTAGCGGGAGGGACCAGGAACACCGGGGAGCTGTTTTTT
.	TRBV28	TRBJ1-2	TRBD1	CASSFTGTGRGYTF	TGTGCCAGCAGTTTCACCGGGACAGGACGTGGCTACACCTTC
.	TRBV19	TRBJ1-1	TRBD1	CASSMVDRALRRTEAFF	TGTGCCAGTAGTATGGTGGACAGGGCGCTCCGTCGCACTGAAGCTTTCTTT
.	TRBV6-5	TRBJ2-5	.	CASSFEGRRQETQYF	TGTGCCAGCAGTTTTGAGGGTCGGCGGCAAGAGACCCAGTACTTC
.	TRBV11-2	TRBJ1-4	TRBD1	CASSFRDRGIEKLFF	TGTGCCAGCAGCTTCAGGGACAGGGGGATCGAAAAACTGTTTTTT
few	TRBV28	TRBJ2-5	.	CASSWGVLQETQYF	TGTGCCAGCAGTTGGGGAGTCCTCCAAGAGACCCAGTACTTC
many	TRBV5-4	TRBJ1-1	TRBD1	CASSTTAGGTEAFF	TGTGCCAGCAGCACCACCGCAGGGGGCACTGAAGCTTTCTTT
.	TRBV4-2	TRBJ2-7	TRBD2	CASSPDSGRPYEQYF	TGTGCCAGCAGCCCTGATAGCGGGAGACCCTACGAGCAGTACTTC
.	TRBV19	TRBJ1-5	.	CASSIATGNNQPQHF	TGTGCCAGTAGTATAGCTACAGGGAACAATCAGCCCCAGCATTTT
.	TRBV7-9	TRBJ2-3	.	CASSLAASGTDTQYF	TGTGCCAGCAGCTTAGCGGCTAGCGGCACAGATACGCAGTATTTT
.	TRBV28	TRBJ1-4	TRBD1	CASSLGQGPFKLFF	TGTGCCAGCAGTCTTGGACAGGGACCGTTTAAACTGTTTTTT
.	TRBV19	TRBJ1-1	.	CASSLALNTEAFF	TGTGCCAGTAGTCTAGCGTTGAACACTGAAGCTTTCTTT